These 8 T cell receptor beta chains were sequenced from one sample in a study of shared clonotypes between healthy human individuals. Clones were sequenced by immunoSEQ multiplex PCR, and TCRdb holds only the in-frame ones, with some missing. The repertoire consists of about 1,500,000 clones, with approximately 96% occurring once and the leading ten covering roughly 1.2%. The material sequenced was naive CD4+ T cells sorted from blood. Regarding subset: CD45RA+ positively selected. The receptors derive from a man aged 30 to 39 in good health.

V usage is TRBV19 and J usage is TRBJ1-4; D remains ambiguous. Germline CDR1 LNHDA, CDR2 SQIVND (reference sequence). The CDR3 covers 15 residues. Deletions cut 0 bases from V and 8 bases from J, with 13 bases between. CDR3 sequence (DNA): TGTGCCAGTAGTATAGATAACGCCCGAGGAGAAAAACTGTTTTTT. This translates into CASSIDNARGEKLFF.

V gene TRBV5-8 combines with J gene TRBJ1-2; 7 bases line up with TRBD1. The V segment lost 0 bases and the J segment 8 bases; nucleotides outside the gene matches: 7. Per the germline V gene, CDR1 is SGHTS and CDR2 is YDEGEE. The CDR3 has 14 amino acids. The CDR3 DNA sequence: TGTGCCAGCAGCTTGGCCAGGGGGGTCGGCGGCTACACCTTC. It codes for CASSLARGVGGYTF.

This sequence joins TRBV15 and TRBJ1-4; a possible D gene is TRBD1 (5 bases). The germline V gene has CDR1 LNHNV and CDR2 YYDKDF (reference sequence). The CDR3 length is 13 residues. The V and J ends lost 10 bases and 8 bases respectively, with 17 bases between them. The CDR3 DNA follows: TGTGCCATCAGGGAGGGGATAGGGGAAAAACTGTTTTTT. It encodes CAIREGIGEKLFF.

The chain recombines TRBV7-9 with TRBJ2-3, with TRBD2 matching over 7 bases. This CDR3 has 14 amino acids. Trimming cost V 0 bases and J 5 bases; bases outside gene matches: 2. The germline V gene encodes CDR1 SEHNR and CDR2 FQNEAQ (reference sequence). The CDR3 is CASSLAGRGDTQYF. As DNA, the CDR3 is TGTGCCAGCAGCTTAGCGGGGAGGGGAGATACGCAGTATTTT.

The J gene is TRBJ2-7, the V gene TRBV5-4; D gene uncertain. There are 15 residues in the CDR3. Germline CDR1 is SGHNT and CDR2 is YYREEE (reference sequence). Trimming removed 0 bases at V and 2 bases at J, with 12 bases between. CDR3 loop: CASSLGGSSAYEQYF. DNA for the CDR3: TGTGCCAGCAGCTTGGGGGGATCGTCGGCCTACGAGCAGTACTTC.

J is TRBJ2-1 and V is TRBV5-4; TRBD2 aligns across 9 bases. The V gene's germline CDR1 is SGHNT and CDR2 YYREEE (reference sequence). This CDR3 region has 16 residues. Trimming took 4 bases from V and 4 from J; bases not matched to a gene: 9. CDR3 coding DNA: TGTGCCAGCAGCCTAGCTAGCGGGATCGGGTACAATGAGCAGTTCTTC. It codes for CASSLASGIGYNEQFF. The variable domain in full, completed from reference TRBV5-4 and TRBJ2-1, reads ETGVTQSPTHLIKTRGQQVTLRCSSQSGHNTVSWYQQALGQGPQFIFQYYREEENGRGNFPPRFSGLQFPNYSSELNVNALELDDSALYLCASSLASGIGYNEQFFGPGTRLTVL.

J is TRBJ2-7 and V is TRBV18; D is unclear. This CDR3 contains 14 residues. Germline CDR1 reads KGHSH; CDR2 reads LQKENI. V shed 3 bases and J shed 2 bases, with 11 bases lying between them. The CDR3 loop reads CASSPDHGPYEQYF. Here the CDR3 DNA reads TGTGCCAGCTCACCCGATCATGGCCCCTACGAGCAGTACTTC.

V usage is TRBV18 and J usage is TRBJ2-1, with TRBD1 identical over 10 bases. The ends lost 3 bases at V and 2 bases at J; junction bases unmatched: 7. The CDR3 is 17 amino acids. The germline CDR1 and CDR2 sequences are KGHSH and LQKENI. The CDR3 DNA follows: TGTGCCAGCTCACCTTCGCCCGGGACAGGGGCCTACAATGAGCAGTTCTTC. Translated, it gives CASSPSPGTGAYNEQFF.